This TCR beta chain was sequenced for a study of post-analysis software for immune sequencing data. The wider study: The courses of disease that were included comprised relapsing-remitting, secondary progressive and progressive-relapsing multiple sclerosis.

The J segment lost 4 bases and the V segment lost 2 bases, leaving 10 bases of the junction unmatched. Per germline, CDR1 ENHRY and CDR2 SYGVKD. The CDR3 runs to 16 residues. Study observations and caveats: TRBV segments more frequent in patients than in controls numbered roughly 5 and included TRBV5-6, TRBV5-1 and TRBV20-1. F measure grouped same-batch samples tightly together. In multiple sclerosis, normalized Chao1 diversity was significantly below that of controls.

This clonotype was picked up many times. Antigen: not known. TCR beta libraries were prepared from cDNA with unique molecular identifiers. The source material, about 0.9 to 10 million T cells, gave rise to roughly 500,000 cDNA molecules. TCRdb recomputed calls from the PCR reads with MiXCR, one row per CDR3 protein. Altogether 250,000 to 300,000 distinct CDR3 sequences are present, 36% being singletons, with the ten largest covering under 5.5%. This TCR derives from a girl between 10 and 17 years old with multiple sclerosis. Sample: blood. The chain couples TRBV10-3 to TRBJ1-2; 7 nucleotides line up with TRBD1. The CDR3 region is CAISEPQGPQGYGYTF. The CDR3 DNA reads as TGTGCCATCAGTGAGCCACAGGGGCCGCAGGGCTATGGCTACACCTTC.